Below, 29 T cell receptor beta chains from the same sample are listed, as sequenced in a study of shared clonotypes between healthy human individuals. Sequenced by immunoSEQ multiplex PCR; TCRdb stores in-frame clones only, minus some. Of around 1 million clones listed, less than 85% are singletons. Material for sequencing was memory CD4+ T cells sorted from blood. Documented subset: CD45RA-negative fraction. These receptors were obtained from a man younger than 35 in good health.

DNA for the CDR3: TGTGCCAGCAGCCAGGGTTCTAGCAATCAGCCCCAGCATTTT. This codes for CASSQGSSNQPQHF. This rearrangement joins TRBV7-9 to TRBJ1-5; D may be TRBD1 (5 bases). Germline values: CDR1 SEHNR, CDR2 FQNEAQ (reference sequence). This CDR3 comprises 14 residues. The V gene lost 5 bases and the J gene lost 0 bases, with 8 bases spanning the gap.

This rearrangement joins TRBV11-2 to TRBJ1-1; 7 bases agree with TRBD1. V gave up 5 bases and J gave up 2 bases; unmatched junction bases: 11. The V gene's germline CDR1 is SGHAT and CDR2 FQNNGV. The CDR3 spans 16 residues. CDR3 loop: CASSRRWTGGNTEAFF. CDR3 coding DNA: TGTGCCAGCAGCCGCCGATGGACAGGAGGAAACACTGAAGCTTTCTTT.

This clone was detected ten times or more. The V gene is TRBV7-9, the J gene TRBJ2-3, with TRBD2 matching over 11 bases. Trimming at V came to 1 base and at J to 6 bases, leaving 3 bases not matched to a gene. The CDR3 has 15 residues. Germline CDR1 and CDR2: SEHNR and FQNEAQ (reference sequence). CDR3 in amino acids: CASSLELAGADTQYF. CDR3 sequence (DNA): TGTGCCAGCAGCTTAGAACTAGCGGGGGCGGATACGCAGTATTTT.

V gene TRBV30 combines with J gene TRBJ1-2, with D uncertain. The CDR3 runs 13 residues. Trimming pared 0 bases from V and 5 bases from J, leaving 10 bases between. Per the germline V gene, CDR1 is GTSNPN and CDR2 is SVGIG (reference sequence). The CDR3 region has the DNA TGTGCCTGGAGTGTTGGAGGGCGGTATGGCTACACCTTC. Translating gives CAWSVGGRYGYTF.

About this clone: This sample also contains other DNA sequences that code for the same CDR3. J is TRBJ2-3 and V is TRBV10-2; 7 positions agree with TRBD2. This CDR3 has 15 residues. Germline V CDR1 and CDR2: WSHSY, SAAADI. Trimming took 0 bases from V and 4 from J; bases not matched to a gene: 4. This chain's CDR3 is CASSESGGSADTQYF. In nucleotides, the CDR3 is TGCGCCAGCAGTGAGTCGGGGGGGAGCGCAGATACGCAGTATTTT.

The CDR3 nucleotides read TGTGCCAGCAGCAAGAACACCGGGGAGCTGTTTTTT. This translates into CASSKNTGELFF. V gene TRBV5-4 combines with J gene TRBJ2-2; D gene ambiguous. Germline loops: CDR1 SGHNT, CDR2 YYREEE (reference sequence). This CDR3 is built from 12 residues. V lost 4 bases and J 1 base, leaving 2 bases between the germline ends.

The chain carries TRBV5-4 and TRBJ2-3, with 12 bases matching TRBD1. The CDR3 covers 16 residues. The junction had 11 bases not matched to a gene; V was cut back by 4 bases and J by 8 bases. The V gene's germline CDR1 is SGHNT and CDR2 YYREEE (reference sequence). CDR3 nucleotide sequence: TGTGCCAGCAGCCCCGGGACAGGGGGCGGGGAGGGTACGCAGTATTTT. It translates to CASSPGTGGGEGTQYF.

This chain uses TRBV2 with TRBJ1-5; TRBD1 aligns across 7 bases. Looked up from germline, CDR1 is SNHLY and CDR2 is FYNNEI. V lost 6 bases to trimming and J lost 2 bases; unmatched junction nucleotides: 7. The CDR3 contains 15 residues. The CDR3 DNA is TGTGCCAGCAGGACAGGGCTCGGGGGCAATCAGCCCCAGCATTTT. The encoded protein is CASRTGLGGNQPQHF.

The chain uses TRBV5-6 and TRBJ2-5; unclear D gene. Per the germline V gene, CDR1 is SGHDT and CDR2 is YYEEEE. V was clipped by 4 bases and J by 2 bases, with 18 bases between them. The CDR3 contains 16 residues. CDR3 region: CASSTNTRGGQETQYF. The CDR3 DNA follows: TGTGCCAGCAGCACGAATACCCGAGGTGGACAAGAGACCCAGTACTTC.

As concerns this clone: An end of the junction differs from the germline gene, which may be a read error. The rearrangement joins TRBV7-7 to TRBJ2-3; D call uncertain. The germline V gene has CDR1 SSHAT and CDR2 FNYEAQ (reference sequence). The CDR3 spans 12 residues. Here the CDR3 DNA reads TGTGCTAGCAGCTCGGGCACAGATACGCAGTATTTT. Translation: CASSSGTDTQYF.

The table lists this clone with a few counts. The chain has TRBV5-6 and TRBJ1-2; D gene uncertain. Germline CDR1 is SGHDT and CDR2 is YYEEEE. The ends were cut back, 4 bases at V and 1 base at J, with 5 bases in the middle. CDR3 length equals 12 residues. The DNA of the CDR3 is TGTGCCAGCAGCCCAAGTAACTATGGCTACACCTTC. Translating gives CASSPSNYGYTF.

The chain recombines TRBV7-3 with TRBJ1-6, with 8 nucleotides matching TRBD1. The V and J ends lost 4 bases and 7 bases, in that order; junction bases with no gene match: 3. The V gene's germline CDR1 is SGHTA and CDR2 FQGTGA. This CDR3 comprises 14 residues. CDR3 loop: CASSSQGVNSPLHF. CDR3 DNA: TGTGCCAGCAGCTCACAGGGGGTGAATTCACCCCTCCACTTT.

The rearrangement links TRBV11-2 to TRBJ2-2; TRBD2 matches 13 bases. This CDR3 contains 17 residues. Losses at the gene ends were 3 bases for V and 4 bases for J; bases not matched to a gene: 5. Germline V gives CDR1 SGHAT, CDR2 FQNNGV. CDR3 region: CASSLTSGRLVTGELFF. The CDR3 DNA reads as TGTGCCAGCAGCTTGACTAGCGGGAGGCTGGTCACCGGGGAGCTGTTTTTT.

The gene calls are TRBV6-5 and TRBJ2-5; D remains unclear. V lost 2 bases, J lost 5 bases, and 9 bases lay in between. CDR1 is MNHEY, CDR2 SVGAGI, per germline. The CDR3 is 13 residues long. CDR3: CASSYGPWETQYF. CDR3 nucleotides: TGTGCCAGCAGTTACGGACCCTGGGAGACCCAGTACTTC.

V usage is TRBV2 and J usage is TRBJ2-2; D may be TRBD1 or TRBD2 (5 bases each). The germline V gene has CDR1 SNHLY and CDR2 FYNNEI. With 4 bases removed from V and 4 bases from J, the gap between germline ends came to 13 bases. This CDR3 is built from 15 residues. This chain's CDR3 is CASSGQKGSTGELFF. CDR3 nucleotides: TGTGCCAGCAGTGGACAGAAAGGGAGCACCGGGGAGCTGTTTTTT.

This chain links TRBV5-1 with TRBJ2-1; no reliable D call. The V gene lost 0 bases and the J gene lost 7 bases, with 8 bases spanning the gap. Germline CDR1 SGHRS, CDR2 YFSETQ. This CDR3 is built from 13 residues. CDR3 bases: TGCGCCAGCAGCTTGGGGCTGGGAAATGAGCAGTTCTTC. Translated: CASSLGLGNEQFF.

CDR3 sequence: CASSLGGDGGELFF. Written as DNA, the CDR3 is TGCGCCAGCAGCTTGGGTGGGGACGGCGGGGAGCTGTTTTTT. The chain recombines TRBV5-1 with TRBJ2-2; D may correspond to TRBD1 or TRBD2 (5 bases each). CDR1 is SGHRS, CDR2 YFSETQ, per germline. The CDR3 contains 14 residues. Trimming stripped 0 bases from V and 7 bases from J, with 10 bases between.

This chain connects TRBV7-3 to TRBJ2-7; D may be TRBD1 (6 bases). Germline V lookup: CDR1 SGHTA, CDR2 FQGTGA. Trimming shortened V by 5 bases and J by 1 base, and 15 bases separated the two germline ends. This CDR3 comprises 15 residues. The CDR3 sequence: CASSLRQATSYEQYF. CDR3 DNA sequence: TGTGCCAGCAGCCTCAGACAGGCCACGTCCTACGAGCAGTACTTC.

The V and J genes are TRBV11-3 and TRBJ2-2, with no clear D. Germline loops: CDR1 SGHNT, CDR2 YENEEA. The CDR3 contains 14 residues. Trimming left V 5 bases short and J 7 bases short, with 14 bases between. The CDR3 region is CASSPSGANGELFF. The CDR3 region has the DNA TGTGCCAGCAGCCCGTCCGGAGCTAACGGGGAGCTGTTTTTT.

As for this clone: The sample holds other DNA sequences that translate to the same CDR3. The CDR3: CASRGQGDYGYTF. The CDR3 DNA is TGTGCCAGCAGAGGACAGGGAGACTATGGCTACACCTTC. This chain uses TRBV2 with TRBJ1-2; 8 nucleotides line up with TRBD1. Germline V gene lookup returns CDR1 SNHLY and CDR2 FYNNEI. With 6 bases clipped from V and 3 bases from J, the junction kept 3 bases outside the gene matches. The CDR3 totals 13 residues.

The rearrangement joins TRBV5-6 to TRBJ2-2, with 7 bases lining up with TRBD2. This CDR3 contains 19 residues. V shed 0 bases, J shed 0 bases, and the junction held 11 bases outside the gene matches. Germline V gives CDR1 SGHDT, CDR2 YYEEEE. Here the CDR3 DNA reads TGTGCCAGCAGCTTGGTCAGAGGGAGGGCCACCTCGAACACCGGGGAGCTGTTTTTT. As protein: CASSLVRGRATSNTGELFF.

The chain joins TRBV7-9 to TRBJ2-1, with TRBD1 matching 7 bases. CDR3 length equals 15 residues. Germline loops: CDR1 SEHNR, CDR2 FQNEAQ (reference sequence). The V gene end was trimmed by 1 base and the J gene end by 5 bases; junction bases not matched to a gene: 5. The CDR3 here is CASSLERGRDNEQFF. The CDR3 DNA is TGTGCCAGCAGCTTAGAGAGGGGGCGTGACAATGAGCAGTTCTTC.

This clone has a handful of counts. This chain uses TRBV4-2 with TRBJ1-4; 11 positions match TRBD1. V lost 4 bases, J lost 8 bases, and 15 bases stayed unmatched. CDR3 length: 18 residues. Germline lookup yields CDR1 LGHNA and CDR2 YNFKEQ. The CDR3 is CASSPASTWTGGLEKLFF. The CDR3 DNA reads as TGTGCCAGCAGCCCCGCAAGCACCTGGACAGGGGGCCTAGAAAAACTGTTTTTT.

The gene calls are TRBV25-1 and TRBJ2-3; TRBD2 aligns across 8 bases. J lost 6 bases, V lost 1 base, and 6 bases had no gene match. CDR3 length equals 15 residues. Germline CDR1 reads MGHDK; CDR2 reads SYGVNS. The CDR3 nucleotides are TGTGCCAGCAGTGAATCCCTGACGGGGGGGGATACGCAGTATTTT. Its protein is CASSESLTGGDTQYF.

The chain is built from TRBV4-1 and TRBJ2-6; no clear D. The ends were cut back, 2 bases at V and 2 bases at J, with 7 bases in the middle. CDR1 is MGHRA and CDR2 is YSYEKL in the germline V gene. The CDR3 runs to 15 residues. The CDR3 here is CASSQIVAGANVLTF. The DNA of the CDR3 is TGCGCCAGCAGCCAAATAGTCGCTGGGGCCAACGTCCTGACTTTC.

This rearrangement joins TRBV5-4 to TRBJ1-1; 8 bases align to TRBD1. There are 14 residues in the CDR3. Germline V gives CDR1 SGHNT, CDR2 YYREEE (reference sequence). J gave up 8 bases and V 0 bases, and 6 bases lay outside the gene matches. The CDR3 bases are TGTGCCAGCAGCTTGGGGACAGGGCATTCCGAAGCTTTCTTT. It specifies CASSLGTGHSEAFF.

This clone was seen only once. A far larger clone lies a single base away; this is likely a read error. The same CDR3 is also encoded by other DNA sequences in this sample. The chain links TRBV7-2 to TRBJ2-3; tentatively, D is TRBD1 (6 bases). This CDR3 spans 15 amino acids. The ends were cut back, 5 bases at V and 3 bases at J, with 15 bases in the middle. Germline CDR1 and CDR2: SGHTA and FQGNSA. In DNA, the CDR3 is TGTGCCAGCAGCCATGGGGCCACAGGGACAGATACGCAGTATTTT. Its translation is CASSHGATGTDTQYF.

This clone was recorded a few times. V gene TRBV11-2 combines with J gene TRBJ2-5; 7 nucleotides line up with TRBD1. J gave up 0 bases and V 4 bases, and 11 bases lay outside the gene matches. CDR3 length: 17 residues. Looked up from germline, CDR1 is SGHAT and CDR2 is FQNNGV. The CDR3 DNA reads TGTGCCAGCAGCTCAACGAGGGGGACAGACTACCAAGAGACCCAGTACTTC. Translation gives CASSSTRGTDYQETQYF.

J is TRBJ2-3 and V is TRBV29-1, with D possibly matching TRBD1 (5 bases). CDR1 SQVTM and CDR2 ANQGSEA come from the germline V gene. The CDR3 extends over 15 amino acids. Trimming took off 0 bases at V and 4 bases at J, with 14 bases between the two ends. The CDR3 DNA reads as TGCAGCGTTGAAGATTCGGGCAGGGTGGCAGATACGCAGTATTTT. Its translation: CSVEDSGRVADTQYF.